This T cell receptor beta chain was retrieved from a study of shared clonotypes between healthy human individuals. The study, taken as a whole, reports: Four donors held approximately 4.5% of naive CD4 clonotypes in common.

Remarks on this clone: Antigen: not known.

The germline CDR1 and CDR2 sequences are SEHNR and FQNEAQ (reference sequence). V was clipped by 2 bases and J by 4 bases; unmatched bases: 2. The length of the CDR3 is 15 residues. The assay was carried out at the deep level. Genomic DNA of each subset was evenly split across several immunoSEQ plates. TCRdb keeps only in-frame clones here, not all; method: immunoSEQ multiplex PCR. The sample lists approximately 2.1 million clones; just over 90% were seen once. This TCR derives from a man between 18 and 29 years old in good health. Some clones in this sample may be carry-over from other donors' samples. V usage is TRBV7-9 and J usage is TRBJ2-1, with 10 positions matching TRBD1. The sequencing sample was made of naive CD4+ T cells from PBMCs. Subset defined: CD45RA+ positively selected. CDR3 coding DNA: TGTGCCAGCAGCTTATCGGGACAGGGGTACAATGAGCAGTTCTTC. It encodes CASSLSGQGYNEQFF.